The 2 T cell receptor beta chains below all came from one sample that was sequenced in a study of blood T cell repertoires in COVID-19. Repertoires were generated with immunoSEQ multiplex PCR, while TCRdb's copy carries only in-frame clones and drops some. The profile covers over 200,000 clones, with approximately 90% appearing a single time and 2% to 3% taken by the ten largest. Sequencing input: peripheral blood. Receptors originate from a man in his thirties or forties with COVID-19, enrolled during active disease.

V is TRBV5-6 and J is TRBJ2-6, with 9 positions matching TRBD1. Germline V gene data show CDR1 as SGHDT and CDR2 as YYEEEE. This CDR3 is built from 18 residues. V lost 4 bases and J lost 0; bases outside the gene matches: 8. The CDR3 here is CASSPGTGPISGANVLTF. In DNA, the CDR3 is TGTGCCAGCAGCCCAGGGACAGGGCCGATCTCTGGGGCCAACGTCCTGACTTTC.

The J gene is TRBJ2-2, the V gene TRBV2; 11 positions match TRBD2. The V gene's germline CDR1 is SNHLY and CDR2 FYNNEI. J lost 0 bases, V lost 5 bases, and 14 bases had no gene match. The CDR3 has 20 residues. DNA for the CDR3: TGTGCCAGCAGTTGGAACTCGCTAGCGGGAGGACCTTCGAACACCGGGGAGCTGTTTTTT. Amino acid sequence: CASSWNSLAGGPSNTGELFF.